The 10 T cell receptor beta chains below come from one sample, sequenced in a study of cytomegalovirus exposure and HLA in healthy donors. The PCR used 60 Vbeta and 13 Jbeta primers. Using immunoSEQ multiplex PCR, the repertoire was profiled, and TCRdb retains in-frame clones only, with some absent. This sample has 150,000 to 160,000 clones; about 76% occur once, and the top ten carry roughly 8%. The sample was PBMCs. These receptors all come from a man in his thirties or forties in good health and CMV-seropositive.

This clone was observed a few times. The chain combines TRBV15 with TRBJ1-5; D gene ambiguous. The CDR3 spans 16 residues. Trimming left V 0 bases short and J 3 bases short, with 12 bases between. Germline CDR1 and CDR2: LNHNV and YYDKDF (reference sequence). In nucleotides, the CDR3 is TGTGCCACCAGCAGAGATATCGAGATCACCAATCAGCCCCAGCATTTT. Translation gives CATSRDIEITNQPQHF.

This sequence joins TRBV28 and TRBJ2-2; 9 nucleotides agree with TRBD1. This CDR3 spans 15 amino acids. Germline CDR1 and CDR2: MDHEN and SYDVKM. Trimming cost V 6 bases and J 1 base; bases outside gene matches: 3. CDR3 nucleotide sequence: TGTGCCAGCAGGTCGGGACAGGGGAACACCGGGGAGCTGTTTTTT. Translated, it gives CASRSGQGNTGELFF.

The CDR3: CASSRGVYGYTF. CDR3 nucleotides: TGTGCCAGCAGTCGGGGGGTCTATGGCTACACCTTC. V is TRBV7-9 and J is TRBJ1-2; tentatively, D is TRBD1 (5 bases). This CDR3 is 12 amino acids long. CDR1 and CDR2 from the germline V gene are SEHNR and FQNEAQ (reference sequence). V was clipped by 6 bases and J by 4 bases, with 9 bases between them.

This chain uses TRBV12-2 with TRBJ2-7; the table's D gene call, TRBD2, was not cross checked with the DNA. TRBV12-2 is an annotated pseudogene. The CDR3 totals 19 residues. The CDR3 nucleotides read TGTGCAAGTCGCTTACCGCCTTTGGACCAATCTAGCGGGAGCCGCGAGCAGTACTTC. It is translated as CASRLPPLDQSSGSREQYF.

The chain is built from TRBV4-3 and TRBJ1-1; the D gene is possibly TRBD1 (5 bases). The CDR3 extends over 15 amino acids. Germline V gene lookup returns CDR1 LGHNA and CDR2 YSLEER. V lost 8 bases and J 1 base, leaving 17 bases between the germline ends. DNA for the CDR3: TGCGCCAGCGGGAGGGGCCACGGGGAGAACACTGAAGCTTTCTTT. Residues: CASGRGHGENTEAFF.

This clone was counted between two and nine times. This CDR3 reads CASSPDGEEAFF. The CDR3 DNA reads as TGTGCCAGCAGCCCGGATGGGGAGGAGGCTTTCTTT. The chain couples TRBV9 to TRBJ1-1; no firm D call. The CDR3 extends over 12 amino acids. The V and J ends lost 4 bases and 11 bases respectively, with 15 bases between them. Per the germline V gene, CDR1 is SGDLS and CDR2 is YYNGEE.

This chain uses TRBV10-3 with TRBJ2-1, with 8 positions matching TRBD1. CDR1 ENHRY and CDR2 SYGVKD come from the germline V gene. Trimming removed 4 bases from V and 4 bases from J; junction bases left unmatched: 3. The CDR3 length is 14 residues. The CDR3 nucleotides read TGTGCCATCAGTGTGGGACAGGCTTACAATGAGCAGTTCTTC. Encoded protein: CAISVGQAYNEQFF.

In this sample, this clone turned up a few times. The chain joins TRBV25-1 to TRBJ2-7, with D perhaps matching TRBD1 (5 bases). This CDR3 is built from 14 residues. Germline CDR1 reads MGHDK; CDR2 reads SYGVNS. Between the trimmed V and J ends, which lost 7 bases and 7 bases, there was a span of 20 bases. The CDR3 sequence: CASTKKGQTGEQYF. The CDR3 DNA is TGTGCCAGCACCAAAAAGGGCCAAACAGGAGAGCAGTACTTC.

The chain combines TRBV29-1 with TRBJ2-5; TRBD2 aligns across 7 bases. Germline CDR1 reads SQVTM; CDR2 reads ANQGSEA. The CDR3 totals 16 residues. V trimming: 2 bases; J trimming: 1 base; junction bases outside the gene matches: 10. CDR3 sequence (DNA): TGCAGCGTTGAATATTTTGCGGGGGAGACCCAAGAGACCCAGTACTTC. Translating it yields CSVEYFAGETQETQYF.

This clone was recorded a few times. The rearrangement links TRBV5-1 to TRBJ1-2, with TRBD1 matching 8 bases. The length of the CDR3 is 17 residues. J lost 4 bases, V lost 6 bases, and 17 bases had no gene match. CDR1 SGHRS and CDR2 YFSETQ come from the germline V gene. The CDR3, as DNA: TGCGCCAGCACCCCCGGACAGGGAACTAACTCCCCCTATGGCTACACCTTC. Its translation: CASTPGQGTNSPYGYTF.